The 25 T cell receptor beta chains below all came from one sample that was sequenced in a study of Ad26.COV2.S vaccination and SARS-CoV-2 variants. Clones were sequenced by immunoSEQ multiplex PCR, and TCRdb holds only the in-frame ones, with some missing. Here the sample spans about 440,000 clones, roughly nine tenths being singletons. Treatment here: 15 to 20 received Ad26.COV2.S at low or high dose, single or two shots; about 5 received placebo; per-sample allocation not given. At day 63 after the first vaccine or placebo injection, samples were drawn. The specimen was peripheral blood, collected in a trial of Ad26.COV2.S vaccine versus placebo. These receptor sequences come from a person between 18 and 65 years old who received the Ad26.COV2.S COVID-19 vaccine or a placebo.

This clone has just a few counts. The rearrangement links TRBV30 to TRBJ2-1, with a possible D match to TRBD2 (5 bases). CDR3 size: 12 residues. V lost 2 bases, J lost 7 bases, and 9 bases lay in between. The V gene's germline CDR1 is GTSNPN and CDR2 SVGIG (reference sequence). The CDR3 loop is CAWSSGWNEQFF. As DNA, the CDR3 is TGTGCCTGGAGTAGCGGCTGGAATGAGCAGTTCTTC.

The chain couples TRBV2 to TRBJ2-6, with a possible D match to TRBD1 (6 bases). CDR1 and CDR2 (germline): SNHLY, FYNNEI. Trimming stripped 5 bases from V and 2 bases from J, with 10 bases between. This CDR3 region has 15 residues. Here the CDR3 reads CASSLQGPGANVLTF. Here the CDR3 DNA reads TGTGCCAGCAGTCTACAGGGCCCTGGGGCCAACGTCCTGACTTTC. Based on the CDR3 plus reference TRBV2 and TRBJ2-6, the full variable domain is EPEVTQTPSHQVTQMGQEVILRCVPISNHLYFYWYRQILGQKVEFLVSFYNNEISEKSEIFDDQFSVERPDGSNFTLKIRSTKLEDSAMYFCASSLQGPGANVLTFGAGSRLTVL.

The rearrangement links TRBV5-1 to TRBJ2-1; TRBD2 is a possible D gene (6 bases). Trimming pared 5 bases from V and 0 bases from J, leaving 18 bases between. This CDR3 is built from 17 residues. Looked up from germline, CDR1 is SGHRS and CDR2 is YFSETQ. The CDR3 DNA reads as TGCGCCAGCAGTCCGGGACTGACAGCCAGCTCCTACAATGAGCAGTTCTTC. It specifies CASSPGLTASSYNEQFF.

The rearrangement joins TRBV10-3 to TRBJ2-2, with a possible D match to TRBD1 (7 bases). Germline V lookup: CDR1 ENHRY, CDR2 SYGVKD. The CDR3 contains 14 residues. V lost 4 bases to trimming and J lost 5 bases, with 11 bases between them. The CDR3 is CAISGQGGTGELFF. The CDR3 DNA sequence: TGTGCCATCAGTGGTCAGGGGGGAACCGGGGAGCTGTTTTTT.

As regards this clone: One end of the junction fails to match germline, which may point to a read error. The V and J genes are TRBV5-1 and TRBJ2-1, with D perhaps matching TRBD2 (6 bases). The germline CDR1 and CDR2 sequences are SGHRS and YFSETQ. This CDR3 spans 14 amino acids. The CDR3 loop is CASTLGGAAGEQFF. The CDR3 coding sequence is TGCGCCAGCACCTTGGGGGGAGCGGCGGGTGAGCAGTTCTTC.

This clone occurred many times. Other DNA variants within this sample encode the same CDR3. The CDR3 loop reads CASSLAGLAGGANTGELFF. Written as DNA, the CDR3 is TGTGCCAGCAGCTTGGCCGGCCTAGCGGGAGGCGCTAACACCGGGGAGCTGTTTTTT. The rearrangement uses TRBV5-8 and TRBJ2-2, with 11 positions matching TRBD2. The germline CDR1 and CDR2 sequences are SGHTS and YDEGEE. This CDR3 is 19 amino acids long. V gave up 0 bases and J gave up 2 bases; unmatched junction bases: 9.

The J gene is TRBJ2-7, the V gene TRBV5-4, with D perhaps TRBD1 (5 bases). CDR3 length: 13 residues. The V gene lost 5 bases and the J gene lost 4 bases, with 13 bases spanning the gap. Germline lookup yields CDR1 SGHNT and CDR2 YYREEE (reference sequence). The CDR3 spells CASRIAPGYEQYF. For the CDR3, the DNA is TGTGCCAGCAGGATAGCCCCAGGGTACGAGCAGTACTTC.

This rearrangement joins TRBV30 to TRBJ1-3; D gene unclear. The CDR3 has 13 residues. In germline, CDR1 is GTSNPN, CDR2 SVGIG (reference sequence). V shed 2 bases and J shed 0 bases, with 5 bases lying between them. The CDR3 DNA reads as TGTGCCTGGAGTACAAACTCTGGAAACACCATATATTTT. Its translation: CAWSTNSGNTIYF.

The chain combines TRBV7-6 with TRBJ1-1, with D perhaps TRBD1 (6 bases). Trimming left V 5 bases short and J 3 bases short, with 13 bases between. The CDR3 extends over 14 amino acids. Germline lookup yields CDR1 SGHVS and CDR2 FNYEAQ. CDR3 nucleotides: TGTGCCAGCAGCCGGGGGGCTTTGGACACTGAAGCTTTCTTT. It translates to CASSRGALDTEAFF.

This chain connects TRBV7-8 to TRBJ2-5; D remains ambiguous. With 4 bases removed from V and 0 bases from J, the gap between germline ends came to 3 bases. CDR1 and CDR2 (germline): SGHVS, FQNEAQ. The CDR3 is 12 amino acids. DNA for the CDR3: TGTGCCAGCAGCTCCGACCAAGAGACCCAGTACTTC. Translation: CASSSDQETQYF.

The rearrangement joins TRBV28 to TRBJ1-5, with D perhaps TRBD1 (6 bases). This CDR3 region has 15 residues. Germline lookup yields CDR1 MDHEN and CDR2 SYDVKM. Trimming stripped 4 bases from V and 2 bases from J, with 12 bases between. The CDR3 coding sequence is TGTGCCAGCAGTTCACAGGGTGCTGGCAATCAGCCCCAGCATTTT. Protein: CASSSQGAGNQPQHF.

This clone was seen a handful of times. The chain links TRBV2 to TRBJ1-2, with 7 bases matching TRBD1. The junction had 12 bases not matched to a gene; V was cut back by 6 bases and J by 5 bases. The CDR3 has 15 residues. Germline values: CDR1 SNHLY, CDR2 FYNNEI. In nucleotides, the CDR3 is TGTGCCAGCAGCGCGGGCAGGGGGGCTTTATATGGCTACACCTTC. This sequence encodes CASSAGRGALYGYTF.

The chain has TRBV27 and TRBJ2-2; the match to TRBD1 covers 7 bases. The CDR3 has 14 residues. CDR1 and CDR2 from the germline V gene are MNHEY and SMNVEV (reference sequence). V trimming: 7 bases; J trimming: 2 bases; junction bases outside the gene matches: 4. The CDR3 DNA sequence: TGTGCCAGCAAAGACAGGGCTAACACCGGGGAGCTGTTTTTT. This sequence encodes CASKDRANTGELFF.

The genes are TRBV19 and TRBJ2-1; D is unclear. Germline CDR1 is LNHDA and CDR2 is SQIVND (reference sequence). Between the trimmed V and J ends, which lost 6 bases and 5 bases, there was a span of 11 bases. The CDR3 consists of 13 residues. The CDR3 DNA is TGTGCCAGTAGCCAGTTGTTGAACAATGAGCAGTTCTTC. Its translation: CASSQLLNNEQFF.

The J gene is TRBJ2-2, the V gene TRBV29-1, with D hard to call. Per the germline V gene, CDR1 is SQVTM and CDR2 is ANQGSEA. V was shortened by 6 bases and J by 6 bases, with 20 bases between the two germline ends. The CDR3 runs 15 residues. CDR3: CSVADRADKSGELFF. The DNA of the CDR3 is TGCAGCGTGGCAGACCGGGCAGATAAGTCCGGGGAGCTGTTTTTT.

The chain carries TRBV5-1 and TRBJ1-3; possibly TRBD1 for D (5 bases). Deletions cut 1 base from V and 2 bases from J, with 19 bases between. The CDR3 has 18 residues. The V gene's germline CDR1 is SGHRS and CDR2 YFSETQ. CDR3 coding DNA: TGCGCCAGCAGCTTGATATCTTCTCAGGGTTCCACTGGAAACACCATATATTTT. Its translation: CASSLISSQGSTGNTIYF.

The chain joins TRBV4-2 to TRBJ1-1; 7 bases are shared with TRBD1. The CDR3 length is 15 residues. Germline loops: CDR1 LGHNA, CDR2 YNFKEQ. J lost 4 bases, V lost 2 bases, and 7 bases had no gene match. The chain's CDR3 is CASSQSTQGVTEAFF. CDR3 nucleotides: TGTGCCAGCAGCCAAAGCACCCAGGGGGTCACTGAAGCTTTCTTT.

This rearrangement joins TRBV18 to TRBJ2-7; D gene unclear. The germline V and J ends were trimmed by 3 bases and 2 bases, with 2 bases remaining between them. The CDR3 is 11 residues long. In germline, CDR1 is KGHSH, CDR2 LQKENI. For the CDR3, the DNA is TGTGCCAGCTCACCTGCCTACGAGCAGTACTTC. It specifies CASSPAYEQYF.

This rearrangement joins TRBV10-3 to TRBJ1-1, with 10 nucleotides matching TRBD1. Trimming cost V 6 bases and J 4 bases; bases outside gene matches: 2. The germline CDR1 and CDR2 sequences are ENHRY and SYGVKD. The CDR3 contains 13 residues. CDR3: CAIRTGGPTEAFF. As DNA, the CDR3 is TGTGCCATCAGGACAGGGGGCCCCACTGAAGCTTTCTTT.

This rearrangement joins TRBV19 to TRBJ1-2, with D perhaps matching TRBD1 (5 bases). The CDR3 extends over 14 amino acids. Per the germline V gene, CDR1 is LNHDA and CDR2 is SQIVND (reference sequence). V was trimmed by 7 bases and J by 4 bases, leaving 16 bases between them. DNA for the CDR3: TGTGCCAGTACCCCACGGGGGGTAGGCTATGGCTACACCTTC. Protein sequence: CASTPRGVGYGYTF. The whole variable domain, remainder taken from reference TRBV19 and TRBJ1-2, is DGGITQSPKYLFRKEGQNVTLSCEQNLNHDAMYWYRQDPGQGLRLIYYSQIVNDFQKGDIAEGYSVSREKKESFPLTVTSAQKNPTAFYLCASTPRGVGYGYTFGSGTRLTVV.

The chain links TRBV5-4 to TRBJ1-1, with D perhaps matching TRBD1 (6 bases). With 0 bases removed from V and 1 base from J, the gap between germline ends came to 13 bases. CDR3 length equals 16 residues. The V gene's germline CDR1 is SGHNT and CDR2 YYREEE (reference sequence). The DNA for the CDR3 is TGTGCCAGCAGCTTGGGGGGGCCGACAGGGAACACTGAAGCTTTCTTT. Translated, it gives CASSLGGPTGNTEAFF. Filled out from reference TRBV5-4 and TRBJ1-1, the complete variable domain reads ETGVTQSPTHLIKTRGQQVTLRCSSQSGHNTVSWYQQALGQGPQFIFQYYREEENGRGNFPPRFSGLQFPNYSSELNVNALELDDSALYLCASSLGGPTGNTEAFFGQGTRLTVV.

The chain employs TRBV28 and TRBJ1-5; a weak D match, TRBD1 (5 bases). Germline V lookup: CDR1 MDHEN, CDR2 SYDVKM. V was clipped by 3 bases and J by 3 bases, with 21 bases between them. The CDR3 spans 18 residues. CDR3 region: CASSFVVRDGRINQPQHF. The CDR3 bases are TGTGCCAGCAGTTTTGTTGTCCGGGACGGTCGGATCAATCAGCCCCAGCATTTT.

This chain links TRBV15 with TRBJ2-7; D is possibly TRBD1 (6 bases). The CDR3 sequence is 15 residues long. Trimming shortened V by 1 base and J by 4 bases, and 14 bases separated the two germline ends. The germline V gene encodes CDR1 LNHNV and CDR2 YYDKDF (reference sequence). As DNA, the CDR3 is TGTGCCACCAGCAGAGGGGCCACACAGGGTTACGAGCAGTACTTC. Translated: CATSRGATQGYEQYF.

The genes are TRBV7-8 and TRBJ2-1, with a possible D match to TRBD1 (6 bases). The V end lost 6 bases, the J end lost 10 bases, and 19 bases lay between the germline ends. The germline CDR1 and CDR2 sequences are SGHVS and FQNEAQ. The CDR3 runs 14 residues. CDR3 coding DNA: TGTGCCAGCAGACTGCAGGGGCCCCCCGGGGAGCAGTTCTTC. Protein sequence: CASRLQGPPGEQFF.

This clone came up once. The chain recombines TRBV19 with TRBJ1-2; no definite D call. Trimming shortened V by 7 bases and J by 3 bases, and 18 bases separated the two germline ends. The CDR3 length is 15 residues. Germline CDR1 and CDR2: LNHDA and SQIVND (reference sequence). In DNA form, the CDR3 reads TGTGCCAGTAAGGCCAGCGCGAAGAATTACTATGGCTACACCTTC. As protein: CASKASAKNYYGYTF.